The clone carrying this TCR beta chain was detected only a few times. The antigen remains undetermined. The table came from immunoSEQ multiplex PCR; TCRdb's copy has only in-frame clones and leaves some out. The sample holds 4,000 to 6,500 clones, approximately 73% seen once. The data belong to a study of CD8 T cell repertoires and HIV-1 epitope variants. The overall study: Twenty-five autologous and known Gag and Nef epitope variant peptides each stimulated T cells separately.

This CDR3 comprises 14 residues. The V gene's germline CDR1 is ENHRY and CDR2 SYGVKD. Trimming stripped 2 bases from V and 3 bases from J, with 10 bases between. The V and J genes are TRBV10-3 and TRBJ1-1; a weak D match, TRBD1 (6 bases). Sequencing was performed on cultured CD8+ T cells derived from PBMCs. The TCR comes from a male donor with HIV. The CDR3 DNA reads as TGTGCCATCAGTGAGCGGCAGGGGTACACTGAAGCTTTCTTT. This translates into CAISERQGYTEAFF.